This section outlines one TCR beta chain sequence together with its context. This specimen belongs to a study of blood T cell repertoires in COVID-19. As for the study in general: Donors in the United States, Italy and Spain gave samples during acute or convalescent COVID-19. From T cells, B-cell-depleted T cells, or PBMCs came the material, which was cDNA or gDNA.

In the authors' methods: Amplification of reference gene primers was used by the study to estimate nucleated cell counts. Produced via immunoSEQ multiplex PCR; TCRdb's table is partial and in-frame only. The D gene and trimming were derived from the DNA, and the V and J assignments and clone size from that table. Counted here are about 120,000 clones, 81% occurring once; the ten biggest clones make up more than 9%. Germline V gene data show CDR1 as LGHNA and CDR2 as YSLEER. CDR3 length: 16 residues. V shed 1 base and J 5 bases; nucleotides not matched to a gene: 7. The chain recombines TRBV4-3 with TRBJ1-4; TRBD1 matches 7 bases. The TCR was taken from a human donor in a cohort sampled during active COVID-19. The sample taken for sequencing was peripheral blood. The CDR3 nucleotides are TGCGCCAGCAGCCAAGTAGCGACAGGGATCAATGAAAAACTGTTTTTT. This translates into CASSQVATGINEKLFF.